This T cell receptor (beta chain) was captured in a study of regulatory dendritic cells for organ transplantation (dated by TCRdb to between 2016 and 2019). Notes on the research overall: Regulatory dendritic cells were generated from monocytes cultured with vitamin D3 on days 0 and 4 and IL-10 on day 4. On day 6, LPS was added to the DC cultures so that the response of the DCs to a potent maturation-inducing agent could be evaluated. The TCRbeta repertoires of sorted naive and memory CD4+ and CD8+ T cells were sequenced before and after allostimulation with regulatory or mature dendritic cells. Overall study results and their limits: Of the resting subsets, the one holding the most alloreactive TCR clonotypes was memory CD8+ T cells. Sequencing was done in only a couple of subjects, and the authors reported considerable heterogeneity between individuals in the alloreactive memory CD8+ T cell pool. In both subjects, allostimulation led to expansion of memory CD8+ clones, though the expansion induced by regulatory dendritic cells appeared to be more limited than that induced by mature dendritic cells. Repertoires were highly diverse in naive CD4+ and CD8+ T cells, less diverse in memory cells, and most oligoclonal in memory CD8+ cells.

TCRbeta CDR3 regions were amplified by multiplexed two-step PCR using Vbeta-specific forward primers and Jbeta-specific reverse primers. Through the immunoSEQ service, TCRbeta libraries were sequenced on an Illumina instrument. As for how the authors treated the data: IMGT annotation was used to assign V, D and J genes, and synthetic CDR3 analogues were used to correct the counts for multiplex PCR bias. In the immunoSEQ Analyzer, repertoire clonality was calculated as one minus the normalized Shannon entropy. Clonal expansion was defined using Fisher's exact test with Benjamini-Hochberg false discovery rate control and a two-tailed threshold of P<0.01. TCRdb obtained this table from immuneACCESS and retained in-frame rearrangements with V and J assigned. These tables miss some clones; where compared with another copy, unresolved V genes account for less than half of the shortfall, and the remainder is unexplained. D and trimming were read from the DNA, whereas the V and J calls and clone size are those reported in that table. For this sample the table gives 12,000 or so clones, of which around two thirds were detected only once. 0.9% to 1.5% of the sample comes from the top ten.

A note on this clone: This clone's antigen is unknown. Per-base quality was not reported, and no clone a single base away is much larger than it.

Sorted T cell subsets were CFSE-labeled and co-cultured for around five days with allogeneic regulatory or mature dendritic cells at a 1:10 DC:T ratio. FACS was used to sort CD4+ or CD8+ cells into naive T cells (CD45RA+) and memory T cells (CD45RO+). The T cells used for TCR sequencing were obtained from a couple of healthy control subjects. Genomic DNA was extracted with the Qiagen DNeasy Blood & Tissue Kit. According to the germline V gene, CDR1 reads SGHTA and CDR2 reads FQGTGA. Counted from cysteine to phenylalanine, this CDR3 has 14 amino acids. Of the read, only the CDR3 DNA is kept; its 42 bases are in frame from base 1. The V end loses 5 bases and the J end loses 8 bases, and a stretch of 18 bases separates them.

The rearranged chain carries TRBV7-3 and TRBJ1-1; TRBD1 is a weak D gene call, 5 bases matching. The origin of this receptor is a human donor in good health. The source material was naive CD8+ T cells from blood cultured with dendritic cells. The cell subset or site label on this specimen signifies: CD45RA+ naive T cells. The CDR3 region has the sequence CASSPSGSGEEAFF. The nucleotide sequence is given as TGTGCCAGCAGCCCTTCCGGCTCGGGGGAAGAAGCTTTCTTT.